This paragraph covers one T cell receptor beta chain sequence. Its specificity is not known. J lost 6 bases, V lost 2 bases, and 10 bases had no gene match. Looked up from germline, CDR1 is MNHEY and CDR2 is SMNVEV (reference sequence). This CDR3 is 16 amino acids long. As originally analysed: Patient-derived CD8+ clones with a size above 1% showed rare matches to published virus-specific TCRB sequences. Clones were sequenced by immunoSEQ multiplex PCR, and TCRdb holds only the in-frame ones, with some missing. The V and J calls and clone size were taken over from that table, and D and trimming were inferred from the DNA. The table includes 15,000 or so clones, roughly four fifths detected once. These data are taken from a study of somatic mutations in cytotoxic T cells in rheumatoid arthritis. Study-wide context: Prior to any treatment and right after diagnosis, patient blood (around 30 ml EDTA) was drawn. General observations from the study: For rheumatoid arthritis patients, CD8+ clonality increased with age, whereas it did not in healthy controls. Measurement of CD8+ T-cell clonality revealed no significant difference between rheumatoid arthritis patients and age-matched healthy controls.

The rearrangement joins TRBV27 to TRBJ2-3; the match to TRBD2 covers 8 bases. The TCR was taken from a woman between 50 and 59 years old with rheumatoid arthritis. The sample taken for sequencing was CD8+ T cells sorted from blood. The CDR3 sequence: CASSLELAGLLDTQYF. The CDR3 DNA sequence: TGTGCCAGCAGTTTAGAATTAGCGGGACTCTTGGATACGCAGTATTTT.